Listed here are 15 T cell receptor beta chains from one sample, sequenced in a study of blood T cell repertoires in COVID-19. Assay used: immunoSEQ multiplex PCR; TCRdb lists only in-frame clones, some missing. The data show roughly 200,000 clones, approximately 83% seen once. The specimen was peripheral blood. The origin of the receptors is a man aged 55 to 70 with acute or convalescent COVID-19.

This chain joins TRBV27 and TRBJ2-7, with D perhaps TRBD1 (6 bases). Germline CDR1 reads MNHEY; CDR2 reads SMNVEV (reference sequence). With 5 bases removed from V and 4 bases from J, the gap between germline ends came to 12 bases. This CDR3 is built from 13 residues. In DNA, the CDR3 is TGTGCCAGCAGTAGCTCCGGGACATACGAGCAGTACTTC. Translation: CASSSSGTYEQYF.

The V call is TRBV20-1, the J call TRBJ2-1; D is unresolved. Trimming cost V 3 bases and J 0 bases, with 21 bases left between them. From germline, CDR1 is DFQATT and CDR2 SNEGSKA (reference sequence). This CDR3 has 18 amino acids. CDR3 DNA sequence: TGCAGTGCTAGTAGAGGCTACCTACACCCAGACTCCTACAATGAGCAGTTCTTC. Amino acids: CSASRGYLHPDSYNEQFF.

The DNA of the CDR3 is TGTGCCAGCAGCCCTACCCAACTTCGAAACGAGCAGTACTTC. Its protein is CASSPTQLRNEQYF. The chain carries TRBV5-4 and TRBJ2-7; D uncertain. Trimming cost V 4 bases and J 5 bases, with 16 bases left between them. The CDR3 extends over 14 amino acids. Germline lookup yields CDR1 SGHNT and CDR2 YYREEE (reference sequence). Variable domain in full (rest from reference TRBV5-4 and TRBJ2-7): ETGVTQSPTHLIKTRGQQVTLRCSSQSGHNTVSWYQQALGQGPQFIFQYYREEENGRGNFPPRFSGLQFPNYSSELNVNALELDDSALYLCASSPTQLRNEQYFGPGTRLTVT.

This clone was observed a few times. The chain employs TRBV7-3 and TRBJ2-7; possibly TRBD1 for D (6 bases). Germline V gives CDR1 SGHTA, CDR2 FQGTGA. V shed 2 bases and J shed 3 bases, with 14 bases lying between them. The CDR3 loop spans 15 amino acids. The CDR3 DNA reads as TGTGCCAGCAGCTTAGCGGCGGGCAGGGGCTACGAGCAGTACTTC. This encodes CASSLAAGRGYEQYF.

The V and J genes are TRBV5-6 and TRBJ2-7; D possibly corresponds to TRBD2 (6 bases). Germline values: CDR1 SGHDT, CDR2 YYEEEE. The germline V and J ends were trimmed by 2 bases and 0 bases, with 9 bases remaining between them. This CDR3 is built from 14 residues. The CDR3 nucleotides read TGTGCCAGCAGCTTCCCGACTAGCTCCTACGAGCAGTACTTC. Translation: CASSFPTSSYEQYF.

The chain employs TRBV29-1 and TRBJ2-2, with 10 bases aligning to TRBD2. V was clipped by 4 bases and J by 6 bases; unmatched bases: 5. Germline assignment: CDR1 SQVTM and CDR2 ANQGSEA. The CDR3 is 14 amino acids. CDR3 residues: CSVVGLAAPGELFF. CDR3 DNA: TGCAGCGTTGTAGGACTAGCGGCACCCGGGGAGCTGTTTTTT.

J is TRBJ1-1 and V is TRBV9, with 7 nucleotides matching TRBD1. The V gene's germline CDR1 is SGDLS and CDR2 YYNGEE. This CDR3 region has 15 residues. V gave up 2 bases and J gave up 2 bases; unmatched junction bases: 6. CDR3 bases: TGTGCCAGCAGCGTGGGGGGACAGTTTAACACTGAAGCTTTCTTT. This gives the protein CASSVGGQFNTEAFF. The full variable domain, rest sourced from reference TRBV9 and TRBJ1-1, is DSGVTQTPKHLITATGQRVTLRCSPRSGDLSVYWYQQSLDQGLQFLIQYYNGEERAKGNILERFSAQQFPDLHSELNLSSLELGDSALYFCASSVGGQFNTEAFFGQGTRLTVV.

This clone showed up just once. In nucleotides, the CDR3 is TGTGCCAGTAGTACGGGTAGGGAGTCAGATACGCAGTATTTT. It is translated as CASSTGRESDTQYF. The chain has TRBV19 and TRBJ2-3; D is possibly TRBD2 (5 bases). The V gene lost 4 bases and the J gene lost 4 bases, with 12 bases spanning the gap. From germline, CDR1 is LNHDA and CDR2 SQIVND (reference sequence). The CDR3 extends over 14 amino acids.

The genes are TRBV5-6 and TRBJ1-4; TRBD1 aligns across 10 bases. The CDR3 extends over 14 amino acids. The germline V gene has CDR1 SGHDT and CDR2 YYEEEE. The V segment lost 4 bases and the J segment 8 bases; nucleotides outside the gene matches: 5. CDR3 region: CASSKTGGSEKLFF. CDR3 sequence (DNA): TGTGCCAGCAGCAAGACAGGGGGCAGCGAAAAACTGTTTTTT.

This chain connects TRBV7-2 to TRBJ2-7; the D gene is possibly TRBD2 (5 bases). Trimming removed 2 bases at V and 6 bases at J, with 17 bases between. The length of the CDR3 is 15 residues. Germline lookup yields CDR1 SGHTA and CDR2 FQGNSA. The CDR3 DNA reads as TGTGCCAGCAGCTTATCGGGCGGGCCCCTCTCCGAGCAGTACTTC. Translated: CASSLSGGPLSEQYF.

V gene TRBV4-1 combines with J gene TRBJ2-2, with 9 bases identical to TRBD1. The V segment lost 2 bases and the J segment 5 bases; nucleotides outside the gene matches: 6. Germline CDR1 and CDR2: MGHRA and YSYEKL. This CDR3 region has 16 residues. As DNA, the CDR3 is TGCGCCAGCAGCCAATTATACGACAGGGGGACCGGGGAGCTGTTTTTT. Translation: CASSQLYDRGTGELFF.

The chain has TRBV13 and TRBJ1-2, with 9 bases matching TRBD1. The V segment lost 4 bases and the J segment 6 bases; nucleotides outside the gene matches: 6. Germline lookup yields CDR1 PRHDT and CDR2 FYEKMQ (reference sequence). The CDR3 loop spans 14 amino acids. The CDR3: CASSYGQGQNGYTF. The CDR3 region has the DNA TGTGCCAGCAGCTATGGACAGGGGCAAAATGGCTACACCTTC.

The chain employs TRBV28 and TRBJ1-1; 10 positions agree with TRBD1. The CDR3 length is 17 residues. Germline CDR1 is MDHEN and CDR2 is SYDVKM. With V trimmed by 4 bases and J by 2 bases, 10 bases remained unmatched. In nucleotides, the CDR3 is TGTGCCAGCAGTTCACTACTCCGGGACAGGGGCAACACTGAAGCTTTCTTT. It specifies CASSSLLRDRGNTEAFF.

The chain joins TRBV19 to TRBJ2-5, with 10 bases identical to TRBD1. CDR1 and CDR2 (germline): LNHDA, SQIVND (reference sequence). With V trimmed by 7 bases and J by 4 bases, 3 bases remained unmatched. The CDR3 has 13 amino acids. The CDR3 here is CASKGQGTETQYF. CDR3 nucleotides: TGTGCCAGTAAGGGACAGGGGACAGAGACCCAGTACTTC. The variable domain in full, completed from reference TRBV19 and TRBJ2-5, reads DGGITQSPKYLFRKEGQNVTLSCEQNLNHDAMYWYRQDPGQGLRLIYYSQIVNDFQKGDIAEGYSVSREKKESFPLTVTSAQKNPTAFYLCASKGQGTETQYFGPGTRLLVL.

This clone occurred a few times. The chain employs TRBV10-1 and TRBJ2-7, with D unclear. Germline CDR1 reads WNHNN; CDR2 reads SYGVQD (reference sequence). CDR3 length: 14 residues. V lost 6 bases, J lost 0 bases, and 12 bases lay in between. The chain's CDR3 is CASSLVSVSYEQYF. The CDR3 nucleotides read TGCGCCAGCAGCCTAGTTTCCGTCTCCTACGAGCAGTACTTC.